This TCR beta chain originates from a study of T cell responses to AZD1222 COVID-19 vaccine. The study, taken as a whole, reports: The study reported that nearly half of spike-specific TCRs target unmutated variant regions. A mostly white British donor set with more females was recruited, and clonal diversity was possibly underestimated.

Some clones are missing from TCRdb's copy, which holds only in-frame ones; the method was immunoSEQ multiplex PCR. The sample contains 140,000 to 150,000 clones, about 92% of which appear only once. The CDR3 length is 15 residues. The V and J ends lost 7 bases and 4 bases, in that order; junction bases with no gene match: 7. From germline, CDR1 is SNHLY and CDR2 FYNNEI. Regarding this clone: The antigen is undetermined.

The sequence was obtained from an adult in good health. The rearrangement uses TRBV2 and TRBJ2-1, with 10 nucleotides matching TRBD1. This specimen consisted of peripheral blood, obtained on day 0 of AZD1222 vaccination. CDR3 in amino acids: CASMTGGAGYNEQFF. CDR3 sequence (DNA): TGTGCCAGCATGACAGGGGGCGCAGGTTACAATGAGCAGTTCTTC.